These T cell receptor beta chains were read from a single sample in a study of shared clonotypes between healthy human individuals. Produced via immunoSEQ multiplex PCR; TCRdb's table is partial and in-frame only. The sample consists of around 1.9 million clones, 85% to 95% of them appearing once. Material for sequencing was naive CD8+ T cells from PBMCs. The source is a man younger than 35 in good health. Some clones in this sample may be carry-over from other donors' samples. CDR3s include the opening cysteine and the closing phenylalanine or tryptophan. D genes are given only for firm matches.

D gene	J gene	V gene	CDR3 DNA	CDR3 protein
TRBD1	TRBJ2-3	TRBV19	TGTGCCAGTAGTATGTTCGGGACAGGGTTTCCAGATACGCAGTATTTT	CASSMFGTGFPDTQYF
TRBD1	TRBJ1-1	TRBV28	TGTGCCAGCAGAATCCCCGCCGAGGGGGCCGATACTGAAGCTTTCTTT	CASRIPAEGADTEAFF
.	TRBJ2-7	TRBV4-1	TGCGCCAGCAGCCAAGATTTGTACGAGCAGTACTTC	CASSQDLYEQYF
.	TRBJ1-5	TRBV2	TGTGCCAGCACCTCTAACGAGGAGGGCAATCAGCCCCAGCATTTT	CASTSNEEGNQPQHF
TRBD1	TRBJ2-7	TRBV28	TGTGCCAGCAGAGACCCACAGGGGGGAGAGCAGTACTTC	CASRDPQGGEQYF
TRBD1	TRBJ1-1	TRBV5-1	TGCGCCAGCAGGGGGACAGGGAACTTCATGAACACTGAAGCTTTCTTT	CASRGTGNFMNTEAFF
.	TRBJ2-3	TRBV7-9	TGTGCCAGCAGCTTAGGCGGTTTCGGGGCAGATACGCAGTATTTT	CASSLGGFGADTQYF
.	TRBJ2-5	TRBV6-5	TGTGCCAGCAGCGGGCAAGAGACCCAGTACTTC	CASSGQETQYF
.	TRBJ1-3	TRBV27	TGTGCCAGCAGTCCCCGGGTCGGAGACTCTGGAAACACCATATATTTT	CASSPRVGDSGNTIYF
TRBD1	TRBJ2-1	TRBV27	TGTGCCAGCAGTACCACAGGGGAGAATGAGCAGTTCTTC	CASSTTGENEQFF
.	TRBJ1-5	TRBV27	TGTGCCAGCAGTTCCCGGGACGGAGATCAGCCCCAGCATTTT	CASSSRDGDQPQHF
.	TRBJ2-3	TRBV7-9	TGTGCCAGCAGCACTAGATCGTCTAGCACAGATACGCAGTATTTT	CASSTRSSSTDTQYF
TRBD1	TRBJ2-2	TRBV7-8	TGTGCCAGCTCGAGGGGGCTCTACACCGGGGAGCTGTTTTTT	CASSRGLYTGELFF